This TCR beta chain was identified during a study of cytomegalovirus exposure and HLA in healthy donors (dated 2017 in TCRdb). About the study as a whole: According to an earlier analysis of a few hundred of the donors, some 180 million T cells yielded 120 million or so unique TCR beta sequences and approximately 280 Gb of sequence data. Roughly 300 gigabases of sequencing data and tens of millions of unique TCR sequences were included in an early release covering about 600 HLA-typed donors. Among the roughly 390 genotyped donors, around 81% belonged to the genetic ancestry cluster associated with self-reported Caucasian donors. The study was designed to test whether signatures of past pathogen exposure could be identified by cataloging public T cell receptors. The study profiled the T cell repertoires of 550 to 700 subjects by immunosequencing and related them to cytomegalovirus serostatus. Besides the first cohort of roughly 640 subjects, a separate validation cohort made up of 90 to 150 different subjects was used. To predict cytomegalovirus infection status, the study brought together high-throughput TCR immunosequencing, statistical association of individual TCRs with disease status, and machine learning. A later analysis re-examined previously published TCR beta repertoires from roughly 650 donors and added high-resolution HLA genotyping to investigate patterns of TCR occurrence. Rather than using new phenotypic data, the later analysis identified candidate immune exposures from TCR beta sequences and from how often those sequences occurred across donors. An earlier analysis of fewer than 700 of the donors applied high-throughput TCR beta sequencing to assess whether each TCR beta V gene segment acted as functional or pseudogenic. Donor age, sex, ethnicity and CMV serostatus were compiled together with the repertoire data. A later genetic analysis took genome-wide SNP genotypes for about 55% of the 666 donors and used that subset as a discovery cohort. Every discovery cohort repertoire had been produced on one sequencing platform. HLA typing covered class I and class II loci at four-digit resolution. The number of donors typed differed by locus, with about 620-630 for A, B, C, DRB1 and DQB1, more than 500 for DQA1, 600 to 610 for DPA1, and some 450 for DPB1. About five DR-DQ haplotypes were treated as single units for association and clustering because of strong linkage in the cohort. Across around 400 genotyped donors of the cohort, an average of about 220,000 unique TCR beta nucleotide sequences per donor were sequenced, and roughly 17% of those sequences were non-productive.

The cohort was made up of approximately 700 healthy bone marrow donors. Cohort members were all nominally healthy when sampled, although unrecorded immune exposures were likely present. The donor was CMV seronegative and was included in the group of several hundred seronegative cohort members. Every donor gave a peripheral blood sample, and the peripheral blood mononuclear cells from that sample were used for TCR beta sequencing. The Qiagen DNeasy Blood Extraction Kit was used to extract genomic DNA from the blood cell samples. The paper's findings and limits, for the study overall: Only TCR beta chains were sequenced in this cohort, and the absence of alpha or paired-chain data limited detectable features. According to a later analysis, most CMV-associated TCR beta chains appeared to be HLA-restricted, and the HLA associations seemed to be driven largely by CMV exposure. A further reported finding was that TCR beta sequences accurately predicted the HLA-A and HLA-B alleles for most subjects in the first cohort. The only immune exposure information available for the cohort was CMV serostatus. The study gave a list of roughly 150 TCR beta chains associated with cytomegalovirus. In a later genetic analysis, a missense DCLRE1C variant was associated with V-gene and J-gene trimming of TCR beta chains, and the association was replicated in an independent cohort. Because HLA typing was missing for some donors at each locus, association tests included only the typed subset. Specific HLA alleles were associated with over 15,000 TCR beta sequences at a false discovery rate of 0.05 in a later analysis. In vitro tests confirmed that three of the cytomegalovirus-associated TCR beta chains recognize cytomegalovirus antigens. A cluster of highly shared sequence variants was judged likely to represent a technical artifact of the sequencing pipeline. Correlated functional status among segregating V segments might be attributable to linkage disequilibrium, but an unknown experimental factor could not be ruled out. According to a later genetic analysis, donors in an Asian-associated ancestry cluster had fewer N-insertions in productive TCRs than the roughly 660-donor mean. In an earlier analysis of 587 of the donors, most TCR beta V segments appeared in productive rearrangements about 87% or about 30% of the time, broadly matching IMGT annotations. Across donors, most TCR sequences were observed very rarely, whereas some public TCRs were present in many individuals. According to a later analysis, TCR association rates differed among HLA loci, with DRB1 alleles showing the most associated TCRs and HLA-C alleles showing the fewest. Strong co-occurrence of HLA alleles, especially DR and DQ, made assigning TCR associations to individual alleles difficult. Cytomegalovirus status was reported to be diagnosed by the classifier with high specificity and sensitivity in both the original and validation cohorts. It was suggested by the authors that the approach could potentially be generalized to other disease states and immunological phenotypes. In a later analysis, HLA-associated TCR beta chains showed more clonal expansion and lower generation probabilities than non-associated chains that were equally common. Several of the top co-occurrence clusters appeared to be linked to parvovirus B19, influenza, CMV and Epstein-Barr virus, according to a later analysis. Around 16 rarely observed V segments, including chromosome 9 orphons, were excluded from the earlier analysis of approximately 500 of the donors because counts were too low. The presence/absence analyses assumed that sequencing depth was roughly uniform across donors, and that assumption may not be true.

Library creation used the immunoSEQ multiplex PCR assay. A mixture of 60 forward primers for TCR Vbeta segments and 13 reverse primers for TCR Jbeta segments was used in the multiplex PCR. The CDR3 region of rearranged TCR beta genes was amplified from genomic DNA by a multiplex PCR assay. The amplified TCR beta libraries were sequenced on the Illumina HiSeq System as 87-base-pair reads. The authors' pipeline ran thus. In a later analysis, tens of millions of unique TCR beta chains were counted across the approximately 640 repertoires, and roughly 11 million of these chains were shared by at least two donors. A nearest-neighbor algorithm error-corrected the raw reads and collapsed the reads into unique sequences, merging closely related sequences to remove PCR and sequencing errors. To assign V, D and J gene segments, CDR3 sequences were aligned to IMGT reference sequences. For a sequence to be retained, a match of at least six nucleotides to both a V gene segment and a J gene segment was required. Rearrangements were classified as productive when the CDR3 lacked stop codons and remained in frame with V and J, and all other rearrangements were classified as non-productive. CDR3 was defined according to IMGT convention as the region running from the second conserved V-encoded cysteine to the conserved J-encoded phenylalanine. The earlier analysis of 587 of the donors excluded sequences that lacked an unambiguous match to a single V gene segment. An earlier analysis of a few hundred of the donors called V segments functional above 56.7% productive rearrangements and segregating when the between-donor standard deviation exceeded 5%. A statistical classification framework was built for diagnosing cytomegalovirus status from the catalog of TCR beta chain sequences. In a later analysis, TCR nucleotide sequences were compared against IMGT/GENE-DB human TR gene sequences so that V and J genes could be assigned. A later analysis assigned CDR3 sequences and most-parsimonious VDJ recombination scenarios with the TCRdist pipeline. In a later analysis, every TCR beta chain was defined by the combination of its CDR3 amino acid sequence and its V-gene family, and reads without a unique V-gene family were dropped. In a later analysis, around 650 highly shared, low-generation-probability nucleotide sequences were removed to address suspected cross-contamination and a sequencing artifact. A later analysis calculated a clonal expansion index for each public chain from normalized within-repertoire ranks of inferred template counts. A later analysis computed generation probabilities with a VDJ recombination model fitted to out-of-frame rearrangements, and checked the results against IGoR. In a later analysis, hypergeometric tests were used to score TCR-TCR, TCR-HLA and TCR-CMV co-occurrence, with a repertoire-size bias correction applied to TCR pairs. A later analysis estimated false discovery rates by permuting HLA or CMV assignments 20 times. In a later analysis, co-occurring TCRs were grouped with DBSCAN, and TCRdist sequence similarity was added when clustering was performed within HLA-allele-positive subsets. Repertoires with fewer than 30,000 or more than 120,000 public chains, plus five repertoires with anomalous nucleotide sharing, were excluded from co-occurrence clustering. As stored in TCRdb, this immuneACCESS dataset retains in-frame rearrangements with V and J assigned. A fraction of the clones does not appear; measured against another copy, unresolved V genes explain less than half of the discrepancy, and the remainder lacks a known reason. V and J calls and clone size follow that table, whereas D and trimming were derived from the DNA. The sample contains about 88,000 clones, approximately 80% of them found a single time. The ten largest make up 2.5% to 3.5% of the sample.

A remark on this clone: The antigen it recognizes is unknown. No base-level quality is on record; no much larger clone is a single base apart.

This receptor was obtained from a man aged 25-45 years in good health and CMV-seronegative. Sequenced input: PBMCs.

The CDR3 is CASSQISTDTQYF. At the DNA level, the sequence is TGCGCCAGCAGCCAAATTAGCACAGATACGCAGTATTTT. The chain couples TRBV5-1 to TRBJ2-3, with the D gene not confidently named. Measured from the cysteine to the phenylalanine, the CDR3 is 13 residues long. Only the CDR3 portion is preserved as DNA: 39 bases, with reading frame beginning at the first base. The germline V gene yields SGHRS for CDR1 and YFSETQ for CDR2. Relative to germline, V is 4 bases shorter and J is 0 bases shorter, with 6 bases between their ends.